These 28 T cell receptor beta chains came from one sample sequenced in a study of T cell repertoires in cytomegalovirus infection. Their specific antigens are unknown. Via MiXCR, TCRdb re-called the reads, giving one row per CDR3 protein. Of 100,000 to 150,000 distinct CDR3 sequences in the sample, 25% to 35% were seen once. Sample: CD8+ T cells from cultured PBMCs, taken from culture after CMV antigen stimulation. Receptor source: a human donor in good health (CMV status not recorded). Some clones in this sample may be carry-over from other donors' samples.

V gene TRBV5-1 combines with J gene TRBJ2-3, with TRBD2 identical over 9 bases. The CDR3 sequence is 18 residues long. CDR1 and CDR2 from the germline V gene are SGHRS and YFSETQ. V was clipped by 0 bases and J by 3 bases; unmatched bases: 11. CDR3 region: CASSLAFDLGLATDTQYF. The CDR3, as DNA: TGCGCCAGCAGCTTGGCATTTGACTTGGGACTAGCTACAGATACGCAGTATTTT.

This clonotype was seen once. The chain employs TRBV27 and TRBJ1-2; possible D gene TRBD1, 5 bases. The V end lost 2 bases, the J end lost 13 bases, and 29 bases lay between the germline ends. CDR1 and CDR2 (germline): MNHEY, SMNVEV (reference sequence). This CDR3 spans 17 amino acids. The CDR3 coding sequence is TGTGCCAGCAGTTTACTGCGTACTAACTATATGGCGGGGGACCTCACCTTC. It specifies CASSLLRTNYMAGDLTF.

This chain links TRBV11-1 with TRBJ2-5, with D perhaps matching TRBD1 (6 bases). The ends were cut back, 1 base at V and 2 bases at J, with 14 bases in the middle. Germline V CDR1 and CDR2: SGHAT, FQDESV (reference sequence). The CDR3 covers 16 residues. The CDR3 loop is CASSLGDMGRQETQYF. The CDR3 nucleotides are TGTGCCAGCAGCTTAGGGGACATGGGGCGGCAAGAGACCCAGTACTTC.

The chain links TRBV24-1 to TRBJ2-3; 8 bases are a match to TRBD2. The CDR3 contains 17 residues. Germline V gene lookup returns CDR1 KGHDR and CDR2 SFDVKD. Losses at the gene ends were 4 bases for V and 2 bases for J; bases not matched to a gene: 10. The CDR3 here is CATSDTGLGGDTDTQYF. In DNA, the CDR3 is TGTGCCACCAGTGACACGGGACTAGGAGGGGACACAGATACGCAGTATTTT.

This clonotype was seen repeatedly, ten times or more. V and J are TRBV11-2 and TRBJ1-2; no firm D call. V lost 6 bases and J 0 bases, leaving 8 bases between the germline ends. The germline V gene encodes CDR1 SGHAT and CDR2 FQNNGV. CDR3 length equals 13 residues. The CDR3 DNA reads TGTGCCAGCAGTCCACGATCTAACTATGGCTACACCTTC. This encodes CASSPRSNYGYTF.

This sequence joins TRBV20-1 and TRBJ2-3; TRBD2 matches 12 bases. The germline CDR1 and CDR2 sequences are DFQATT and SNEGSKA (reference sequence). V gave up 0 bases and J gave up 0 bases; unmatched junction bases: 4. The CDR3 is 17 amino acids. CDR3 sequence reads: CSARDPGTSGSTDTQYF. The CDR3, as DNA: TGCAGTGCTAGAGATCCGGGGACTAGCGGGAGCACAGATACGCAGTATTTT.

This chain connects TRBV5-1 to TRBJ2-7; 8 bases are shared with TRBD2. The CDR3 spans 15 residues. Trimming took 2 bases from V and 0 from J; bases not matched to a gene: 4. Germline lookup yields CDR1 SGHRS and CDR2 YFSETQ. CDR3 nucleotide sequence: TGCGCCAGCAGCTTTCGGGGGGGAAGCTCCTACGAGCAGTACTTC. Translating it yields CASSFRGGSSYEQYF.

CDR3 sequence (DNA): TGCAGTGCTAGAGAGGGGACCGAAGGCAATCAGCCCCAGCATTTT. It specifies CSAREGTEGNQPQHF. V is TRBV20-1 and J is TRBJ1-5, with D tentatively TRBD1 (5 bases). This CDR3 is 15 amino acids long. V dropped 0 bases and J dropped 2 bases, with 11 bases sitting between them. Germline V CDR1 and CDR2: DFQATT, SNEGSKA (reference sequence).

This chain joins TRBV2 and TRBJ1-4; D possibly corresponds to TRBD1 (6 bases). Trimming took 8 bases from V and 2 from J, leaving 9 bases between them. CDR3 size: 13 residues. Looked up from germline, CDR1 is SNHLY and CDR2 is FYNNEI. DNA for the CDR3: TGTGCCAGCTTCGACAGGACTAATGAAAAACTGTTTTTT. Translating it yields CASFDRTNEKLFF. The variable domain in full, completed from reference TRBV2 and TRBJ1-4, reads EPEVTQTPSHQVTQMGQEVILRCVPISNHLYFYWYRQILGQKVEFLVSFYNNEISEKSEIFDDQFSVERPDGSNFTLKIRSTKLEDSAMYFCASFDRTNEKLFFGSGTQLSVL.

V is TRBV5-6 and J is TRBJ1-5, with 9 positions matching TRBD1. The trim removed 3 bases at V and 0 bases at J, leaving 10 bases unmatched. The CDR3 loop spans 18 amino acids. CDR1 SGHDT and CDR2 YYEEEE come from the germline V gene. CDR3 sequence reads: CASSSARDRVYSNQPQHF. The CDR3 DNA is TGTGCCAGCAGCTCCGCCCGGGACAGGGTCTATAGCAATCAGCCCCAGCATTTT.

The table lists this clonotype with a few counts. The J gene is TRBJ2-2, the V gene TRBV2; 9 bases line up with TRBD2. V lost 10 bases to trimming and J lost 0 bases; unmatched junction nucleotides: 12. The CDR3 sequence is 17 residues long. The germline CDR1 and CDR2 sequences are SNHLY and FYNNEI. CDR3 nucleotides: TGTGCCACTCTCCTGAGGCTAGCGGGAACGAACACCGGGGAGCTGTTTTTT. Encoded protein: CATLLRLAGTNTGELFF.

In this sample, this clonotype turned up many times. The chain recombines TRBV5-4 with TRBJ2-7; 10 nucleotides line up with TRBD1. The CDR3 runs 15 residues. Per the germline V gene, CDR1 is SGHNT and CDR2 is YYREEE (reference sequence). With V trimmed by 4 bases and J by 3 bases, 7 bases remained unmatched. The CDR3 DNA follows: TGTGCCAGCAGCGCCCCGGGACAGGGGCTCTACGAGCAGTACTTC. This gives the protein CASSAPGQGLYEQYF.

The V gene is TRBV4-2, the J gene TRBJ2-7; D is perhaps TRBD1 (6 bases). The CDR3 spans 15 residues. From germline, CDR1 is LGHNA and CDR2 YNFKEQ. Trimming took off 1 base at V and 6 bases at J, with 16 bases between the two ends. CDR3 sequence: CASSQVAGVVVEQYF. The CDR3 bases are TGTGCCAGCAGCCAAGTGGCAGGGGTGGTGGTCGAGCAGTACTTC.

The V gene is TRBV15, the J gene TRBJ1-6; possibly TRBD1 for D (6 bases). The CDR3 length is 14 residues. CDR1 is LNHNV and CDR2 is YYDKDF in the germline V gene (reference sequence). Trimming took off 3 bases at V and 9 bases at J, with 12 bases between the two ends. CDR3 nucleotides: TGTGCCACCAGCAGTAGCAGGGACACTTCACCCCTCCACTTT. Protein sequence: CATSSSRDTSPLHF.

This chain links TRBV2 with TRBJ2-7, with a weak D call TRBD1 (5 bases). Per germline, CDR1 SNHLY and CDR2 FYNNEI. Trimming took off 2 bases at V and 2 bases at J, with 13 bases between the two ends. The CDR3 length is 15 residues. The CDR3 DNA is TGTGCCAGCAGTGAAATTCAGGGCAGGCCCTACGAGCAGTACTTC. It is translated as CASSEIQGRPYEQYF.

This clonotype was recorded at least ten times. The chain has TRBV7-2 and TRBJ2-1, with a weak D call TRBD2 (5 bases). Trimming pared 0 bases from V and 0 bases from J, leaving 6 bases between. This CDR3 comprises 15 residues. Per the germline V gene, CDR1 is SGHTA and CDR2 is FQGNSA. In DNA form, the CDR3 reads TGTGCCAGCAGCTTAGCCGGGGACTCCTACAATGAGCAGTTCTTC. This translates into CASSLAGDSYNEQFF.

V gene TRBV7-9 combines with J gene TRBJ2-1; D is unresolved. The CDR3 loop spans 16 amino acids. The germline V and J ends were trimmed by 0 bases and 0 bases, with 9 bases remaining between them. Looked up from germline, CDR1 is SEHNR and CDR2 is FQNEAQ (reference sequence). The DNA of the CDR3 is TGTGCCAGCAGCTTAGCGGTTTTTAGCTCCTACAATGAGCAGTTCTTC. Residues: CASSLAVFSSYNEQFF. Together with reference TRBV7-9 and TRBJ2-1, the CDR3 gives the full variable domain: DTGVSQNPRHKITKRGQNVTFRCDPISEHNRLYWYRQTLGQGPEFLTYFQNEAQLEKSRLLSDRFSAERPKGSFSTLEIQRTEQGDSAMYLCASSLAVFSSYNEQFFGPGTRLTVL.

This clonotype was recorded many times. The V call is TRBV4-1, the J call TRBJ1-1, with a tentative D call TRBD1 (6 bases). The CDR3 length is 17 residues. The germline CDR1 and CDR2 sequences are MGHRA and YSYEKL. Deletions cut 6 bases from V and 5 bases from J, with 25 bases between. CDR3 amino acids: CASRTGRGKQRDTEAFF. CDR3 DNA: TGCGCCAGCAGAACGGGCAGGGGAAAACAAAGGGATACTGAAGCTTTCTTT.

The chain links TRBV5-6 to TRBJ1-1; no clear D gene. The germline V and J ends were trimmed by 1 base and 1 base, with 11 bases remaining between them. CDR1 is SGHDT, CDR2 YYEEEE, per germline. The CDR3 extends over 15 amino acids. The CDR3 region is CASSLLFSSNTEAFF. CDR3 nucleotide sequence: TGTGCCAGCAGCTTGCTATTTTCTTCGAACACTGAAGCTTTCTTT.

This clonotype was seen repeatedly, ten times or more. The chain employs TRBV7-8 and TRBJ1-3; no firm D call. The V gene lost 1 base and the J gene lost 2 bases, with 18 bases spanning the gap. The V gene's germline CDR1 is SGHVS and CDR2 FQNEAQ. This CDR3 is built from 18 residues. The CDR3 DNA is TGTGCCAGCAGCTTAGTAACGGGAGGGATTCGACCTGGAAACACCATATATTTT. It is translated as CASSLVTGGIRPGNTIYF.

The CDR3 DNA reads TGTGCCAGCCACTGGGGACAGGGGCTTTTCTCTGGAAACACCATATATTTT. Translation gives CASHWGQGLFSGNTIYF. The V call is TRBV7-6, the J call TRBJ1-3; 10 bases align to TRBD1. Per the germline V gene, CDR1 is SGHVS and CDR2 is FNYEAQ. The CDR3 loop spans 17 amino acids. J lost 0 bases, V lost 8 bases, and 10 bases had no gene match.

This clonotype was observed a few times. The rearrangement joins TRBV12-3 or TRBV12-4 to TRBJ2-7; TRBD2 aligns across 14 bases. V trimming: 5 bases; J trimming: 4 bases; junction bases outside the gene matches: 4. CDR3 length: 15 amino acids. Here the CDR3 reads CASSRLAGGVYEQYF. The CDR3 DNA is TGTGCCAGCAGTCGACTAGCGGGGGGGGTATACGAGCAGTACTTC.

This clonotype was seen only a few times. The chain is built from TRBV19 and TRBJ2-1, with D perhaps being TRBD1 or TRBD2 (5 bases each). CDR3 length: 22 residues. CDR1 LNHDA and CDR2 SQIVND come from the germline V gene (reference sequence). Trimming took off 0 bases at V and 3 bases at J, with 30 bases between the two ends. The CDR3 here is CASSIDEVIYPGTSKFYNEQFF. The CDR3, as DNA: TGTGCCAGTAGTATAGATGAAGTAATATACCCCGGGACCAGCAAATTCTACAATGAGCAGTTCTTC. Based on the CDR3 plus reference TRBV19 and TRBJ2-1, the full variable domain is DGGITQSPKYLFRKEGQNVTLSCEQNLNHDAMYWYRQDPGQGLRLIYYSQIVNDFQKGDIAEGYSVSREKKESFPLTVTSAQKNPTAFYLCASSIDEVIYPGTSKFYNEQFFGPGTRLTVL.

The V gene is TRBV27, the J gene TRBJ1-1; 9 nucleotides align to TRBD1. Looked up from germline, CDR1 is MNHEY and CDR2 is SMNVEV (reference sequence). The V gene end was trimmed by 5 bases and the J gene end by 3 bases; junction bases not matched to a gene: 10. The CDR3 sequence is 16 residues long. The CDR3 bases are TGTGCCAGCAGTGCATCACAGGGGGCGGCGGACACTGAAGCTTTCTTT. The encoded protein is CASSASQGAADTEAFF.

The genes are TRBV6-1 and TRBJ1-4; possibly TRBD1 for D (5 bases). The CDR3 covers 14 residues. Trimming stripped 6 bases from V and 8 bases from J, with 16 bases between. The germline V gene encodes CDR1 MNHNS and CDR2 SASEGT. This chain's CDR3 is CASSLGQGEEKLFF. In DNA, the CDR3 is TGTGCCAGCAGCTTGGGGCAGGGCGAGGAAAAACTGTTTTTT.

This clonotype was counted once. This chain connects TRBV5-1 to TRBJ1-2, with 9 bases fitting TRBD1. The trim removed 4 bases at V and 5 bases at J, leaving 12 bases unmatched. Per the germline V gene, CDR1 is SGHRS and CDR2 is YFSETQ. This CDR3 region has 16 residues. CDR3: CASSDGTGSWLYGYTF. The CDR3, as DNA: TGCGCCAGCAGCGACGGGACAGGGTCCTGGCTATATGGCTACACCTTC.

A few counts support this clonotype. The chain has TRBV5-1 and TRBJ1-5, with D hard to call. This CDR3 region has 13 residues. V was trimmed by 5 bases and J by 4 bases, leaving 10 bases between them. Germline CDR1 and CDR2: SGHRS and YFSETQ. For the CDR3, the DNA is TGCGCCAGCAGGCAGGACCCGAATCAGCCCCAGCATTTT. Its protein is CASRQDPNQPQHF.

This clonotype was detected only once. The chain uses TRBV4-1 and TRBJ2-1, with D perhaps being TRBD1 or TRBD2 (7 bases each). The germline CDR1 and CDR2 sequences are MGHRA and YSYEKL. The CDR3 is made up of 17 amino acids. Trimming left V 1 base short and J 3 bases short, with 16 bases between. CDR3 protein: CASSQVQGGEFYNEQFF. The CDR3 DNA reads TGCGCCAGCAGCCAAGTTCAGGGGGGGGAGTTCTACAATGAGCAGTTCTTC.